This entry describes one T cell receptor (beta chain). No antigen is known for it. The source of the sample is a study of radiotherapy plus CTLA-4 blockade in lung cancer. Study-level points and caveats: Once radiotherapy plus ipilimumab had been given, TCR clones derived from tumor expanded in blood. Early shifts in blood T cell clones, with interferon-beta, reportedly predicted response best.

Produced via immunoSEQ multiplex PCR; TCRdb's table is partial and in-frame only. In the table there are about 90,000 clones, about 80% of which are singletons. The clonotype was recovered from a human donor with non-small cell lung cancer that progressed on radiotherapy plus ipilimumab. The sequences come from peripheral blood, collected from a patient treated with radiotherapy plus ipilimumab.

In DNA form, the CDR3 reads TGCAGCGTTGAATCCGGCGATGGCTACACCTTC. Its translation: CSVESGDGYTF. This chain uses TRBV29-1 with TRBJ1-2; D not resolved. CDR1 is SQVTM and CDR2 is ANQGSEA in the germline V gene. V dropped 2 bases and J dropped 6 bases, with 7 bases sitting between them. CDR3 length: 11 amino acids.